The 32 T cell receptor beta chains presented below share a single source sample, sequenced in a study of T cell responses to AZD1222 COVID-19 vaccine. TCRdb's copy holds only in-frame clones and misses some; the assay was immunoSEQ multiplex PCR. The profile shows roughly 120,000 clones, 91% of them singletons. This sample comprised peripheral blood, obtained on day 0 of AZD1222 vaccination. Receptors originate from an adult in good health.

The chain uses TRBV6-2 or TRBV6-3 and TRBJ1-4; 8 nucleotides agree with TRBD1. CDR1 is MNHEY, CDR2 SVGEGT, per germline. V gave up 6 bases and J gave up 5 bases; unmatched junction bases: 8. The CDR3 runs to 15 residues. DNA for the CDR3: TGTGCCAGCAGCCCCCGGGGACAGGCAAATGAAAAACTGTTTTTT. It is translated as CASSPRGQANEKLFF.

The rearrangement links TRBV27 to TRBJ2-1, with 12 bases fitting TRBD2. Losses at the gene ends were 5 bases for V and 0 bases for J; bases not matched to a gene: 11. CDR1 MNHEY and CDR2 SMNVEV come from the germline V gene (reference sequence). The CDR3 totals 19 residues. CDR3 nucleotides: TGTGCCAGCAGTAGGACTAGCGGGAACCCAGTGAGCTCCTACAATGAGCAGTTCTTC. Translation gives CASSRTSGNPVSSYNEQFF.

The rearrangement links TRBV15 to TRBJ1-5; no reliable D call. Looked up from germline, CDR1 is LNHNV and CDR2 is YYDKDF (reference sequence). The CDR3 length is 18 residues. Trimming took 1 base from V and 3 from J, leaving 19 bases between them. For the CDR3, the DNA is TGTGCCACCAGCAGAGTTAGACCCGGGGTCGGCTTCAATCAGCCCCAGCATTTT. This gives the protein CATSRVRPGVGFNQPQHF.

The J gene is TRBJ2-7, the V gene TRBV11-1; possible D gene TRBD1, 6 bases. From germline, CDR1 is SGHAT and CDR2 FQDESV (reference sequence). Trimming took off 4 bases at V and 3 bases at J, with 16 bases between the two ends. There are 15 residues in the CDR3. The CDR3 sequence: CASSSGRDTVYEQYF. CDR3 nucleotide sequence: TGTGCCAGCAGCTCGGGACGGGACACTGTCTACGAGCAGTACTTC. Based on the CDR3 plus reference TRBV11-1 and TRBJ2-7, the full variable domain is EAEVAQSPRYKITEKSQAVAFWCDPISGHATLYWYRQILGQGPELLVQFQDESVVDDSQLPKDRFSAERLKGVDSTLKIQPAELGDSAMYLCASSSGRDTVYEQYFGPGTRLTVT.

The rearrangement uses TRBV2 and TRBJ2-1, with 11 bases that match TRBD2. Germline CDR1 reads SNHLY; CDR2 reads FYNNEI. Losses at the gene ends were 5 bases for V and 3 bases for J; bases not matched to a gene: 3. The CDR3 is 15 amino acids. The CDR3 DNA sequence: TGTGCCAGCAGTCAAGGGACTAGCGGCTACAATGAGCAGTTCTTC. Protein sequence: CASSQGTSGYNEQFF.

V and J are TRBV5-1 and TRBJ2-1; D gene uncertain. Per germline, CDR1 SGHRS and CDR2 YFSETQ. Trimming removed 0 bases at V and 0 bases at J, with 7 bases between. CDR3 length: 15 residues. DNA of the CDR3: TGCGCCAGCAGCTTGGGCGGAAACTCCTACAATGAGCAGTTCTTC. It specifies CASSLGGNSYNEQFF.

V usage is TRBV27 and J usage is TRBJ1-2; the D is unclear. Trimming pared 3 bases from V and 8 bases from J, leaving 13 bases between. Germline CDR1 reads MNHEY; CDR2 reads SMNVEV (reference sequence). This CDR3 is built from 13 residues. The CDR3 spells CASSFDPARGYTF. In DNA form, the CDR3 reads TGTGCCAGCAGTTTCGATCCAGCAAGGGGCTACACCTTC.

This clone showed up just once. The chain joins TRBV5-1 to TRBJ2-1, with 9 nucleotides matching TRBD2. The CDR3 has 15 amino acids. Germline lookup yields CDR1 SGHRS and CDR2 YFSETQ. V shed 2 bases, J shed 7 bases, and the junction held 7 bases outside the gene matches. CDR3 in amino acids: CASSLLAGDWNEQFF. CDR3 sequence (DNA): TGCGCCAGCAGCTTATTAGCGGGAGACTGGAATGAGCAGTTCTTC.

This chain uses TRBV10-3 with TRBJ1-2; no definite D call. The CDR3 covers 11 residues. Germline CDR1 is ENHRY and CDR2 is SYGVKD. The V end was cut by 8 bases, the J end by 7 bases, with 11 bases between. CDR3 sequence reads: CAIESGGGYTF. Written as DNA, the CDR3 is TGTGCCATCGAGTCCGGAGGTGGCTACACCTTC.

The gene calls are TRBV7-2 and TRBJ2-7, with TRBD2 matching 12 bases. Germline CDR1 and CDR2: SGHTA and FQGNSA. This CDR3 has 17 residues. V gave up 1 base and J gave up 0 bases; unmatched junction bases: 4. The DNA of the CDR3 is TGTGCCAGCAGCTTAGTTGGGACTAGCGGGTACTCCTACGAGCAGTACTTC. Its translation: CASSLVGTSGYSYEQYF.

The chain couples TRBV18 to TRBJ2-7; 7 bases map to TRBD1. The CDR3 sequence is 14 residues long. Germline V gene sequence: CDR1 KGHSH, CDR2 LQKENI. Unmatched junction bases numbered 6, after V lost 4 bases and J lost 3 bases. The CDR3 sequence: CASSLQGDFYEQYF. The DNA of the CDR3 is TGTGCCAGCTCACTTCAGGGGGATTTCTACGAGCAGTACTTC. Full variable domain (rest looked up from reference TRBV18 and TRBJ2-7): NAGVMQNPRHLVRRRGQEARLRCSPMKGHSHVYWYRQLPEEGLKFMVYLQKENIIDESGMPKERFSAEFPKEGPSILRIQQVVRGDSAAYFCASSLQGDFYEQYFGPGTRLTVT.

The chain is built from TRBV4-1 and TRBJ2-4; 13 bases match TRBD2. From germline, CDR1 is MGHRA and CDR2 YSYEKL. The trim removed 5 bases at V and 0 bases at J, leaving 7 bases unmatched. The CDR3 loop spans 18 amino acids. CDR3 residues: CASSTGTSGVLAKNIQYF. The CDR3 DNA follows: TGCGCCAGCAGCACTGGGACTAGCGGGGTCCTAGCCAAAAACATTCAGTACTTC.

The chain combines TRBV10-3 with TRBJ2-7; the D call may be TRBD1 or TRBD2 (6 bases each). V lost 1 base to trimming and J lost 2 bases, with 15 bases between them. The CDR3 is 16 residues long. From germline, CDR1 is ENHRY and CDR2 SYGVKD. This CDR3 reads CAISEWGLGGTYEQYF. The CDR3 region has the DNA TGTGCCATCAGTGAGTGGGGGCTGGGCGGGACCTACGAGCAGTACTTC.

This chain joins TRBV9 and TRBJ2-2; D call uncertain. The V end was cut by 0 bases, the J end by 10 bases, with 13 bases between. The CDR3 runs to 14 residues. In germline, CDR1 is SGDLS, CDR2 YYNGEE. The CDR3 coding sequence is TGTGCCAGCAGCGTAGAGTTTCAGTCCGTGGAGCTGTTTTTT. Encoded protein: CASSVEFQSVELFF.

The chain links TRBV6-5 to TRBJ2-1; TRBD2 agrees at 8 bases. The germline gives CDR1 MNHEY, CDR2 SVGAGI. J was trimmed by 7 bases and V by 1 base; bases with no gene match: 6. The CDR3 is 15 amino acids. CDR3: CASSYYGTSKNEQFF. In DNA form, the CDR3 reads TGTGCCAGCAGTTACTATGGGACTAGTAAAAATGAGCAGTTCTTC.

The DNA of the CDR3 is TGTGCCAGCAGCTTGCGGGAGGATCAGCCCCAGCATTTT. Translating it yields CASSLREDQPQHF. This rearrangement joins TRBV13 to TRBJ1-5; D unresolved. The germline V and J ends were trimmed by 3 bases and 5 bases, with 8 bases remaining between them. From germline, CDR1 is PRHDT and CDR2 FYEKMQ (reference sequence). This CDR3 is built from 13 residues.

This chain joins TRBV5-6 and TRBJ2-1; no definite D call. The CDR3 loop spans 15 amino acids. Per germline, CDR1 SGHDT and CDR2 YYEEEE. V lost 0 bases, J lost 0 bases, and 7 bases lay in between. The CDR3 DNA is TGTGCCAGCAGCTTGGGGCGCAGCTCCTACAATGAGCAGTTCTTC. Amino acid sequence: CASSLGRSSYNEQFF.

V and J are TRBV11-2 and TRBJ2-3, with 9 bases that match TRBD2. The CDR3 extends over 17 amino acids. The trim removed 5 bases at V and 0 bases at J, leaving 9 bases unmatched. The germline V gene encodes CDR1 SGHAT and CDR2 FQNNGV. The CDR3, as DNA: TGTGCCAGCAGCGCTCGACTAGCGGTCCCAAGCACAGATACGCAGTATTTT. As protein: CASSARLAVPSTDTQYF.

The rearrangement links TRBV21-1 to TRBJ1-3; the tabulated D call, TRBD1, remains unverified against the DNA. TRBV21-1 is a documented pseudogene. The CDR3 consists of 16 residues. The CDR3 nucleotides are TGTGCCAGCAGCCCGACAGAGACAGGGCTAGGAAACACCATATATTTT. This sequence encodes CASSPTETGLGNTIYF.

This chain links TRBV5-1 with TRBJ2-7; 9 positions agree with TRBD2. The germline CDR1 and CDR2 sequences are SGHRS and YFSETQ. The CDR3 loop spans 16 amino acids. After removal of 0 bases from V and 0 bases from J, the junction contained 4 bases not matched to a gene. The CDR3 sequence: CASSLGTSVSSYEQYF. The CDR3 nucleotides read TGCGCCAGCAGCTTGGGGACTAGCGTGAGCTCCTACGAGCAGTACTTC.

V and J are TRBV5-1 and TRBJ1-2; no clear D gene. Between the trimmed V and J ends, which lost 4 bases and 2 bases, there was a span of 21 bases. This CDR3 region has 17 residues. Germline CDR1 SGHRS, CDR2 YFSETQ. CDR3 nucleotides: TGCGCCAGCAGCCGAGACACGGCCTCAGACTTAAACTATGGCTACACCTTC. Its translation: CASSRDTASDLNYGYTF.

The rearrangement uses TRBV10-2 and TRBJ1-2; the D gene is possibly TRBD1 (5 bases). This CDR3 has 12 residues. Between the trimmed V and J ends, which lost 6 bases and 4 bases, there was a span of 9 bases. In germline, CDR1 is WSHSY, CDR2 SAAADI. CDR3 sequence: CASSTGGYGYTF. The CDR3, as DNA: TGCGCCAGCAGCACAGGTGGCTATGGCTACACCTTC.

The genes are TRBV7-2 and TRBJ1-1, with unresolved D. The CDR3 has 13 residues. Germline V gene lookup returns CDR1 SGHTA and CDR2 FQGNSA. The V and J ends lost 1 base and 8 bases respectively, with 11 bases between them. The CDR3 coding sequence is TGTGCCAGCAGCTTAGGAGGGCCACTGGAAGCTTTCTTT. Its translation is CASSLGGPLEAFF.

The chain joins TRBV19 to TRBJ2-1; D is perhaps TRBD1 or TRBD2 (7 bases each). This CDR3 spans 15 amino acids. From germline, CDR1 is LNHDA and CDR2 SQIVND (reference sequence). Trimming shortened V by 6 bases and J by 5 bases, and 17 bases separated the two germline ends. CDR3: CASSEDREGNNEQFF. In nucleotides, the CDR3 is TGTGCCAGTAGCGAAGACAGGGAGGGGAACAATGAGCAGTTCTTC.

The rearrangement joins TRBV16 to TRBJ1-2; D is possibly TRBD1 (5 bases). The V end was cut by 2 bases, the J end by 5 bases, with 12 bases between. CDR1 and CDR2 (germline): KGHSY, FQNENV. The CDR3 is made up of 14 amino acids. CDR3 protein: CASSQGTVSYGYTF. CDR3 coding DNA: TGTGCCAGCAGCCAAGGGACGGTCTCGTATGGCTACACCTTC.

V usage is TRBV5-1 and J usage is TRBJ1-6; D might be TRBD1 (6 bases). The germline V gene encodes CDR1 SGHRS and CDR2 YFSETQ. This CDR3 spans 15 amino acids. Trimming took 0 bases from V and 10 from J, leaving 14 bases between them. CDR3 sequence (DNA): TGCGCCAGCAGCTTGGACACGGGGGGCGGATCACCCCTCCACTTT. Translation: CASSLDTGGGSPLHF.

The chain couples TRBV29-1 to TRBJ2-5; D may be TRBD1 (5 bases). Germline-derived CDR1 and CDR2 are SQVTM and ANQGSEA. Between the trimmed V and J ends, which lost 5 bases and 4 bases, there was a span of 14 bases. This CDR3 contains 13 residues. The CDR3 here is CSVLRGQGETQYF. The CDR3, as DNA: TGCAGCGTTCTAAGGGGTCAGGGAGAGACCCAGTACTTC.

This chain links TRBV4-1 with TRBJ1-5; D ambiguous. This CDR3 is 15 amino acids long. Deletions cut 4 bases from V and 7 bases from J, with 17 bases between. CDR1 is MGHRA, CDR2 YSYEKL, per germline. CDR3 DNA sequence: TGCGCCAGCAGCCCTGTGATCCCAGCGGGGCAGCCCCAGCATTTT. It translates to CASSPVIPAGQPQHF.

V is TRBV29-1 and J is TRBJ2-1; 8 bases align to TRBD2. This CDR3 is 14 amino acids long. Germline assignment: CDR1 SQVTM and CDR2 ANQGSEA. V trimming: 8 bases; J trimming: 5 bases; junction bases outside the gene matches: 11. The CDR3 DNA follows: TGCAGCACAAAGGCCGGGGGGGCAGACAATGAGCAGTTCTTC. Translated, it gives CSTKAGGADNEQFF.

The chain carries TRBV5-1 and TRBJ1-4; TRBD1 aligns across 11 bases. The length of the CDR3 is 14 residues. Germline V gene sequence: CDR1 SGHRS, CDR2 YFSETQ. J was trimmed by 7 bases and V by 4 bases; bases with no gene match: 3. The CDR3 loop is CASSPGTGGEKLFF. CDR3 sequence (DNA): TGCGCCAGCAGCCCCGGGACAGGGGGTGAAAAACTGTTTTTT.

The J gene is TRBJ2-1, the V gene TRBV27; 8 bases align to TRBD2. V trimming: 5 bases; J trimming: 4 bases; junction bases outside the gene matches: 10. Per the germline V gene, CDR1 is MNHEY and CDR2 is SMNVEV (reference sequence). The CDR3 runs 16 residues. The CDR3 spells CASSIFTSGAYNEQFF. The CDR3 DNA follows: TGTGCCAGCAGTATCTTCACTAGCGGAGCATACAATGAGCAGTTCTTC.

The chain joins TRBV11-2 to TRBJ1-2; D may be TRBD1 (5 bases). This CDR3 comprises 16 residues. Germline lookup yields CDR1 SGHAT and CDR2 FQNNGV. V lost 5 bases, J lost 4 bases, and 20 bases lay in between. CDR3 coding DNA: TGTGCCAGCAGCCCCCCGATCGGGGGGATGAGCTATGGCTACACCTTC. It specifies CASSPPIGGMSYGYTF. Full variable domain (remainder filled in from reference TRBV11-2 and TRBJ1-2): EAGVAQSPRYKIIEKRQSVAFWCNPISGHATLYWYQQILGQGPKLLIQFQNNGVVDDSQLPKDRFSAERLKGVDSTLKIQPAKLEDSAVYLCASSPPIGGMSYGYTFGSGTRLTVV.